This T cell receptor beta chain was recorded in a study of cytomegalovirus exposure and HLA in healthy donors. PCR involved 60 Vbeta and 13 Jbeta primers. Generated by immunoSEQ multiplex PCR, the TCRdb table keeps only in-frame clones and is missing some. The sample records under 140,000 clones, about 86% being singletons. Study-level points and caveats: In vitro checks showed that a few CMV-associated chains really do target CMV antigens. In an earlier analysis, productive rearrangement rates for most beta V segments clustered near 87% or 30%. Reportedly, a later analysis found an Asian-associated ancestry cluster had fewer N-insertions than the roughly 700-donor mean.

For this clone: Its specificity is unknown.

The CDR3 has 13 residues. Germline V lookup: CDR1 GTSNPN, CDR2 SVGIG (reference sequence). Trimming removed 4 bases at V and 2 bases at J, with 12 bases between. The receptor was isolated from a middle-aged man in good health and CMV-seronegative. This chain joins TRBV30 and TRBJ2-7; D may be TRBD2 (6 bases). Sequencing was performed on PBMCs. CDR3 residues: CAWTGLSTYEQYF. CDR3 in DNA: TGTGCCTGGACGGGACTCAGTACCTACGAGCAGTACTTC.